A selection of T cell receptor beta chains follows, all from one sample in a study of shared clonotypes between healthy human individuals. Here immunoSEQ multiplex PCR was the method, and the copy in TCRdb shows in-frame clones only, minus some. This sample has about 2.1 million clones; around 95% occur once, and the top ten carry approximately 1.6%. The sequenced sample was naive CD8+ T cells from PBMCs. These receptor sequences come from a man aged 18-30 years in good health. Some clones in this sample may be carry-over from other donors' samples. Both conserved end residues are part of each CDR3. D genes are given only for firm matches. The listing skips clone size in some rows; elsewhere it reads once, few, many or a size class.

v_gene	j_gene	abundance	d_gene	CDR3nt	CDR3aa
TRBV4-2	TRBJ1-3	NA	NA	TGTGCCAGCAGCCTACCGGGGGACTCTGGAAACACCATATATTTT	CASSLPGDSGNTIYF
TRBV12-5	TRBJ1-1	NA	NA	TGTGCTAGTGGAGAGCCGAACACTGAAGCTTTCTTT	CASGEPNTEAFF
TRBV27	TRBJ1-3	once	NA	TGTGCCAGCAGTTTATCGGGGGCCGCTGGAAACACCATATATTTT	CASSLSGAAGNTIYF
TRBV28	TRBJ1-5	NA	TRBD1	TGTGCCAGCAGAAAAGGAGGGTGGACAGGGGGGAATCAGCCCCAGCATTTT	CASRKGGWTGGNQPQHF
TRBV19	TRBJ1-1	NA	TRBD1	TGTGCCAGTAGTATGGGACAGGGGGACACTGAAGCTTTCTTT	CASSMGQGDTEAFF
TRBV29-1	TRBJ1-2	NA	TRBD1	TGCAGCGTTGAAGGGACAGGCTCCGTTAACTATGGCTACACCTTC	CSVEGTGSVNYGYTF
TRBV18	TRBJ2-2	NA	NA	TGTGCCAGCTCACCACTAAACACCGGGGAGCTGTTTTTT	CASSPLNTGELFF
TRBV9	TRBJ2-3	NA	NA	TGTGCCAGCAGCCCCCAATCCCGGGACTGGCAAACAGATACGCAGTATTTT	CASSPQSRDWQTDTQYF
TRBV7-6	TRBJ2-7	NA	NA	TGTGCCAGCAGCTTAGCGGCCGGCATCTACGAGCAGTACTTC	CASSLAAGIYEQYF
TRBV29-1	TRBJ1-2	NA	NA	TGCAGCGTTGAGCAGTCCAGCACGTATGGCTACACCTTC	CSVEQSSTYGYTF
TRBV5-1	TRBJ2-7	NA	NA	TGCGCCAGCAGCCCTGGGACGGATCCACCCTACGAGCAGTACTTC	CASSPGTDPPYEQYF
TRBV12-5	TRBJ1-1	NA	NA	TGTGCTAGTGGTTTGGGACTCAACACTGAAGCTTTCTTT	CASGLGLNTEAFF
TRBV11-2	TRBJ1-1	NA	NA	TGTGCCAGCAGCTTACTCGCCCTCAGAGGCACTGAAGCTTTCTTT	CASSLLALRGTEAFF